These 25 T cell receptor beta chains came from one sample sequenced in a study of graft-versus-host responses after intestinal transplantation. These receptors' targets are unknown. Assay: immunoSEQ multiplex PCR; the TCRdb copy retains only in-frame clones and omits some. The table includes around 110,000 clones, approximately 90% detected once. Here the sequenced sample was unstimulated CD4+ T cells sorted from spleen or lymph node cells, taken before transplant. All receptors come from a human donor who was the organ donor for an intestinal transplant.

The V and J genes are TRBV5-4 and TRBJ1-3, with TRBD1 identical over 7 bases. The length of the CDR3 is 15 residues. The V segment lost 0 bases and the J segment 2 bases; nucleotides outside the gene matches: 2. The germline CDR1 and CDR2 sequences are SGHNT and YYREEE (reference sequence). The CDR3 DNA reads as TGTGCCAGCAGCTTGGGGGGGACAGCTGGAAACACCATATATTTT. The encoded protein is CASSLGGTAGNTIYF.

This clone was detected only a few times. This CDR3 is CASSLVLAGGDEQFF. The CDR3 region has the DNA TGCGCCAGCAGCTTGGTACTAGCGGGGGGTGATGAGCAGTTCTTC. The chain employs TRBV5-1 and TRBJ2-1; 12 bases align to TRBD2. The CDR3 is 15 residues long. The V segment lost 0 bases and the J segment 8 bases; nucleotides outside the gene matches: 3. Looked up from germline, CDR1 is SGHRS and CDR2 is YFSETQ.

This sequence joins TRBV5-4 and TRBJ2-4; the D gene is possibly TRBD1 (6 bases). This CDR3 contains 14 residues. From germline, CDR1 is SGHNT and CDR2 YYREEE (reference sequence). Trimming took 5 bases from V and 6 from J, leaving 15 bases between them. CDR3 nucleotide sequence: TGTGCCAGCAGTACCGGGACAAGGGTAAACATTCAGTACTTC. Its protein product is CASSTGTRVNIQYF.

V usage is TRBV6-5 and J usage is TRBJ2-7; D call uncertain. CDR3 size: 12 residues. Trimming took off 10 bases at V and 2 bases at J, with 12 bases between the two ends. CDR1 and CDR2 (germline): MNHEY, SVGAGI. Here the CDR3 reads CATREVPYEQYF. For the CDR3, the DNA is TGTGCCACTAGGGAAGTCCCCTACGAGCAGTACTTC.

The rearrangement uses TRBV25-1 and TRBJ1-4, with 8 bases matching TRBD1. V shed 4 bases and J 10 bases; nucleotides not matched to a gene: 8. CDR3 length equals 14 residues. Germline V gives CDR1 MGHDK, CDR2 SYGVNS. The CDR3 reads CASSVPDRVRKLFF. CDR3 nucleotide sequence: TGTGCCAGCAGTGTGCCGGACAGGGTTCGAAAACTGTTTTTT.

This chain uses TRBV7-6 with TRBJ2-5; D gene uncertain. The V gene's germline CDR1 is SGHVS and CDR2 FNYEAQ. The CDR3 length is 14 residues. Trimming pared 5 bases from V and 1 base from J, leaving 11 bases between. The CDR3 DNA reads as TGTGCCAGCAGCAGGACGGGTTCCCAAGAGACCCAGTACTTC. This translates into CASSRTGSQETQYF.

The chain joins TRBV19 to TRBJ1-2, with D uncertain. Germline V gives CDR1 LNHDA, CDR2 SQIVND (reference sequence). The CDR3 extends over 14 amino acids. V shed 8 bases and J shed 2 bases, with 15 bases lying between them. CDR3 DNA sequence: TGTGCCAGTTCCGGATCCCAAGACAACTATGGCTACACCTTC. As protein: CASSGSQDNYGYTF.

This clone was counted a few times. V and J are TRBV7-2 and TRBJ2-4; TRBD2 matches 13 bases. Germline V CDR1 and CDR2: SGHTA, FQGNSA. The CDR3 covers 18 residues. The V gene end was trimmed by 5 bases and the J gene end by 0 bases; junction bases not matched to a gene: 7. In DNA form, the CDR3 reads TGTGCCAGCAGCCCGGGACTAGCGGGAAATTTAGCCAAAAACATTCAGTACTTC. As protein: CASSPGLAGNLAKNIQYF.

The rearrangement uses TRBV15 and TRBJ1-4; D might be TRBD1 (6 bases). The CDR3 totals 15 residues. Looked up from germline, CDR1 is LNHNV and CDR2 is YYDKDF (reference sequence). The V end lost 0 bases, the J end lost 5 bases, and 10 bases lay between the germline ends. As DNA, the CDR3 is TGTGCCACCAGCAGAGATGGGCAGGGGAATGAAAAACTGTTTTTT. Its translation is CATSRDGQGNEKLFF.

This rearrangement joins TRBV6-5 to TRBJ1-1; tentatively, D is TRBD1 (5 bases). The CDR3 sequence is 15 residues long. CDR1 MNHEY and CDR2 SVGAGI come from the germline V gene. The ends were cut back, 0 bases at V and 1 base at J, with 9 bases in the middle. CDR3 DNA sequence: TGTGCCAGCAGTTACTCCCCAGGGACGAACACTGAAGCTTTCTTT. As protein: CASSYSPGTNTEAFF.

This chain links TRBV19 with TRBJ2-1; the match to TRBD1 covers 7 bases. The germline gives CDR1 LNHDA, CDR2 SQIVND (reference sequence). V trimming: 6 bases; J trimming: 8 bases; junction bases outside the gene matches: 7. The CDR3 has 13 residues. CDR3 protein: CASSGTALDEQFF. The CDR3 DNA reads as TGTGCCAGTAGCGGGACAGCACTTGATGAGCAGTTCTTC.

The rearrangement links TRBV6-1 to TRBJ1-5; 7 bases are shared with TRBD1. Germline V gene sequence: CDR1 MNHNS, CDR2 SASEGT. V was clipped by 2 bases and J by 7 bases; unmatched bases: 8. This CDR3 is built from 15 residues. This CDR3 is CASSEYRQGRQPQHF. CDR3 nucleotides: TGTGCCAGCAGTGAATATAGACAGGGTAGGCAGCCCCAGCATTTT.

V usage is TRBV18 and J usage is TRBJ1-1; D gene uncertain. The CDR3 has 15 amino acids. V lost 0 bases to trimming and J lost 1 base, with 9 bases between them. Germline V gene data show CDR1 as KGHSH and CDR2 as LQKENI. CDR3 amino acids: CASSPPRFQNTEAFF. The CDR3 region has the DNA TGTGCCAGCTCACCACCGCGGTTCCAGAACACTGAAGCTTTCTTT.

This clone has a handful of counts. This chain connects TRBV11-3 to TRBJ1-5; possible D gene TRBD1, 5 bases. Trimming took 2 bases from V and 2 from J, leaving 7 bases between them. Germline-derived CDR1 and CDR2 are SGHNT and YENEEA. This CDR3 has 14 residues. DNA for the CDR3: TGTGCCAGCAGCTTACAAGGGGGCAATCAGCCCCAGCATTTT. Translating it yields CASSLQGGNQPQHF.

As to this clone: Relative to the germline gene, one junction end is altered; a read error may explain this. The chain combines TRBV19 with TRBJ1-1, with a tentative D call TRBD1 (6 bases). This CDR3 contains 16 residues. Germline CDR1 and CDR2: LNHDA and SQIVND (reference sequence). The CDR3 DNA is TGTGCCCGTAGTAACCGGGGGGCAGGGGCGCGGACTGAAGCTTTCTTT. Translated, it gives CARSNRGAGARTEAFF.

The chain links TRBV5-1 to TRBJ2-7; D is possibly TRBD1 (5 bases). This CDR3 is built from 13 residues. Germline-derived CDR1 and CDR2 are SGHRS and YFSETQ. V shed 7 bases and J shed 2 bases, with 13 bases lying between them. The CDR3 loop is CASPGAGTYEQYF. CDR3 sequence (DNA): TGCGCCAGCCCTGGGGCAGGGACCTACGAGCAGTACTTC.

This clone was counted once. The V gene is TRBV5-1, the J gene TRBJ2-2, with TRBD2 matching over 14 bases. CDR3 length: 17 amino acids. Germline trimming cut 4 bases from V and 0 bases from J; bases unmatched to any gene: 2. Per germline, CDR1 SGHRS and CDR2 YFSETQ. The CDR3 sequence: CASSPGLAGANTGELFF. The CDR3 region has the DNA TGCGCCAGCAGCCCGGGACTAGCGGGAGCGAACACCGGGGAGCTGTTTTTT.

The rearrangement uses TRBV6-5 and TRBJ2-3, with 12 bases lining up with TRBD2. CDR1 is MNHEY and CDR2 is SVGAGI in the germline V gene. The length of the CDR3 is 14 residues. The junction had 6 bases not matched to a gene; V was cut back by 6 bases and J by 8 bases. The CDR3 loop reads CASSQPGLAGTQYF. The CDR3 bases are TGTGCCAGCAGCCAACCGGGACTAGCGGGTACGCAGTATTTT.

This clone was seen only once. The rearrangement links TRBV2 to TRBJ1-2, with D maybe TRBD1 (6 bases). Trimming pared 1 base from V and 6 bases from J, leaving 12 bases between. This CDR3 spans 14 amino acids. Germline loops: CDR1 SNHLY, CDR2 FYNNEI. CDR3 protein: CASSEGSQGHGYTF. For the CDR3, the DNA is TGTGCCAGCAGTGAAGGATCGCAGGGGCATGGCTACACCTTC.

The chain employs TRBV7-9 and TRBJ1-1; D gene ambiguous. Trimming removed 1 base from V and 7 bases from J, with 4 bases in between. Germline V lookup: CDR1 SEHNR, CDR2 FQNEAQ (reference sequence). This CDR3 is 11 amino acids long. CDR3 residues: CASSLVDEAFF. The DNA for the CDR3 is TGTGCCAGCAGCTTAGTAGATGAAGCTTTCTTT.

The rearrangement uses TRBV15 and TRBJ1-6; a possible D gene is TRBD1 (6 bases). Per the germline V gene, CDR1 is LNHNV and CDR2 is YYDKDF (reference sequence). The CDR3 is made up of 16 amino acids. V lost 1 base, J lost 11 bases, and 18 bases lay in between. CDR3 nucleotide sequence: TGTGCCACCAGCAGAGCTTCCGGGACACCGACAGCACCCCTCCACTTT. Translating it yields CATSRASGTPTAPLHF. The variable domain in full, completed from reference TRBV15 and TRBJ1-6, reads DAMVIQNPRYQVTQFGKPVTLSCSQTLNHNVMYWYQQKSSQAPKLLFHYYDKDFNNEADTPDNFQSRRPNTSFCFLDIRSPGLGDTAMYLCATSRASGTPTAPLHFGNGTRLTVT.

V usage is TRBV20-1 and J usage is TRBJ2-5; D not certain. Germline V gene lookup returns CDR1 DFQATT and CDR2 SNEGSKA (reference sequence). This CDR3 is built from 10 residues. The V end was cut by 5 bases, the J end by 5 bases, with 6 bases between. The CDR3 loop reads CSARKETQYF. In DNA form, the CDR3 reads TGCAGTGCTCGGAAGGAGACCCAGTACTTC.

V gene TRBV18 combines with J gene TRBJ2-7; 12 bases map to TRBD2. With V trimmed by 5 bases and J by 5 bases, 10 bases remained unmatched. The CDR3 totals 16 residues. Germline CDR1 reads KGHSH; CDR2 reads LQKENI. In nucleotides, the CDR3 is TGTGCCAGCTCAGAGGGACTAGCGGGCCTGGCCAACGAGCAGTACTTC. It specifies CASSEGLAGLANEQYF.

On this clone itself: One junction end disagrees with the germline gene, perhaps due to a read error. This rearrangement joins TRBV13 to TRBJ2-7; 7 bases map to TRBD1. This CDR3 has 15 amino acids. Looked up from germline, CDR1 is PRHDT and CDR2 is FYEKMQ (reference sequence). Written as DNA, the CDR3 is TGTGCCACCAAGCGTTTCCGACAGGGCTCCAACGAGCAGTACTTC. It yields the protein CATKRFRQGSNEQYF.

The V and J genes are TRBV28 and TRBJ2-5, with TRBD1 matching 9 bases. The J call may be incorrect, as the DNA end agrees better with TRBJ2-7. Germline loops: CDR1 MDHEN, CDR2 SYDVKM. This CDR3 comprises 11 residues. CDR3 coding DNA: TGTGCCAGCGGGACAGGGCACGAGCAGTACTTC. This encodes CASGTGHEQYF.